Sequencing of this T cell receptor beta chain was carried out in a study of blood T cell repertoires in COVID-19. J was trimmed by 7 bases and V by 7 bases; bases with no gene match: 12. The germline V gene encodes CDR1 MDHEN and CDR2 SYDVKM. CDR3 size: 14 residues. Generated by immunoSEQ multiplex PCR, the TCRdb table keeps only in-frame clones and is missing some. The sample lists hundreds of thousands of clones; 85% were seen once. Sequencing input: peripheral blood. This chain links TRBV28 with TRBJ2-5; TRBD2 aligns across 7 bases. This TCR came from a woman under 30 with acute or convalescent COVID-19. CDR3 DNA: TGTGCCAGCACCGGCGCGACGGGGGGTGTGACCCAGTACTTC. It yields the protein CASTGATGGVTQYF.